This T cell receptor (beta chain) was sequenced during a study of blood T cell repertoires in COVID-19. About the research overall: Sites in the United States, Italy and Spain provided acute and convalescent COVID-19 samples. Nucleic acid was either cDNA or gDNA, and it came from T cells, B-cell-depleted T cells, or PBMCs.

Original processing methods: Cell counts per sample came from amplifying reference gene primers. Libraries were prepared by immunoSEQ multiplex PCR; TCRdb keeps only in-frame clonotypes and omits some of them. The V and J calls and the clone size are those of that table, but D and trimming were determined from the DNA. Of 200,000 to 250,000 clones in the sample, 90% are singletons; the top ten hold less than 3%. This CDR3 spans 19 amino acids. The V gene's germline CDR1 is MNHNS and CDR2 SASEGT. The V end was cut by 0 bases, the J end by 5 bases, with 23 bases between. Patients at the Seattle site were enrolled during active infection and followed longitudinally.

This receptor was obtained from a young man with COVID-19, enrolled during active disease. V is TRBV6-1 and J is TRBJ2-4; possibly TRBD2 for D (7 bases). The sample was peripheral blood. CDR3 sequence reads: CASSEASQGGLGYQNIQYF. CDR3 nucleotides: TGTGCCAGCAGTGAAGCTTCACAGGGAGGGTTGGGGTATCAAAACATTCAGTACTTC.